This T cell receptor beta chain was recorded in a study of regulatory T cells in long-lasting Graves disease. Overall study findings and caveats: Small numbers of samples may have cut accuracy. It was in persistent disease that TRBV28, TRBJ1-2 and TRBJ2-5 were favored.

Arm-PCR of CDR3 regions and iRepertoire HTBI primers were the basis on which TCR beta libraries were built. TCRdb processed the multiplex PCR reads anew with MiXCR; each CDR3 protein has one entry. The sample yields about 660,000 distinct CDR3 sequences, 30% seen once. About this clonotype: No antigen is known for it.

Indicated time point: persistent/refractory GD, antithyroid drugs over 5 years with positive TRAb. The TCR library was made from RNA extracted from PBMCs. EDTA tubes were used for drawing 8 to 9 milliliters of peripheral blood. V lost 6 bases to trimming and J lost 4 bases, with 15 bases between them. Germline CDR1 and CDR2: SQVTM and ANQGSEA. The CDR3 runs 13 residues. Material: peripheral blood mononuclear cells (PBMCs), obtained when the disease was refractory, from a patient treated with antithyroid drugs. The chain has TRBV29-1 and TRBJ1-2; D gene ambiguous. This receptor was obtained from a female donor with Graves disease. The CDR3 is CSVEEGVGYGYTF. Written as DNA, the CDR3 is TGCAGCGTCGAGGAGGGAGTGGGCTATGGCTACACCTTC. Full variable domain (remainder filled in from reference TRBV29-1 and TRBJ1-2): SAVISQKPSRDICQRGTSLTIQCQVDSQVTMMFWYRQQPGQSLTLIATANQGSEATYESGFVIDKFPISRPNLTFSTLTVSNMSPEDSSIYLCSVEEGVGYGYTFGSGTRLTVV.